The 7 T cell receptor beta chains listed next were all sequenced from one sample in a study of response to subunit inactivated influenza vaccine. TCRdb reanalysed the RT-PCR reads using MiXCR and keeps one entry per CDR3 protein. The sample lists under 550,000 distinct CDR3 sequences, approximately 7.8% occurring once. Sequenced material: PBMCs from blood, taken around 25 months after vaccination. These receptor sequences come from a man between 50 and 69 years old who received an inactivated influenza vaccine.

This clonotype has at least ten counts. This chain connects TRBV29-1 to TRBJ2-2; D gene unclear. V was pared by 3 bases and J by 4 bases, with 3 bases between. The CDR3 length is 11 residues. Germline V lookup: CDR1 SQVTM, CDR2 ANQGSEA. CDR3 sequence (DNA): TGCAGCGTTGACTCCACCGGGGAGCTGTTTTTT. Translated, it gives CSVDSTGELFF.

This clonotype was seen a handful of times. The J gene is TRBJ1-2, the V gene TRBV6-5, with 7 bases that match TRBD1. Per germline, CDR1 MNHEY and CDR2 SVGAGI. The CDR3 sequence is 13 residues long. The V segment lost 4 bases and the J segment 8 bases; nucleotides outside the gene matches: 7. The CDR3 DNA reads as TGTGCCAGCAGTTTCTCAGGGGGGAGAGGCTACACCTTC. Its protein is CASSFSGGRGYTF.

The V and J genes are TRBV28 and TRBJ2-5, with TRBD2 as a possible D gene (5 bases). CDR1 and CDR2 (germline): MDHEN, SYDVKM. Trimming left V 2 bases short and J 5 bases short, with 12 bases between. This CDR3 spans 14 amino acids. The CDR3 loop reads CASSLIGGGETQYF. For the CDR3, the DNA is TGTGCCAGCAGTTTAATCGGTGGCGGGGAGACCCAGTACTTC. The full variable domain, its missing parts supplied by reference TRBV28 and TRBJ2-5, is DVKVTQSSRYLVKRTGEKVFLECVQDMDHENMFWYRQDPGLGLRLIYFSYDVKMKEKGDIPEGYSVSREKKERFSLILESASTNQTSMYLCASSLIGGGETQYFGPGTRLLVL.

Many counts were recorded for this clonotype. The chain recombines TRBV20-1 with TRBJ2-5; 16 nucleotides line up with TRBD2. The V and J ends lost 3 bases and 0 bases, in that order; junction bases with no gene match: 10. CDR3 length: 19 amino acids. CDR1 and CDR2 from the germline V gene are DFQATT and SNEGSKA (reference sequence). The CDR3 DNA reads TGCAGTGCTAGTTCAGTCCCGGGACTAGCGGGAGGGTACCAAGAGACCCAGTACTTC. Translated, it gives CSASSVPGLAGGYQETQYF.

The chain uses TRBV5-1 and TRBJ2-1, with D possibly TRBD2 on 6 matching bases. V was cut by 0 bases and J by 5 bases, with 15 bases left in between. Germline lookup yields CDR1 SGHRS and CDR2 YFSETQ. The CDR3 loop spans 16 amino acids. The CDR3 sequence: CASSLGASDYNNEQFF. The CDR3 DNA is TGCGCCAGCAGCTTGGGAGCTAGCGACTATAACAATGAGCAGTTCTTC.

The chain employs TRBV3-1 and TRBJ1-2, with a weak D call TRBD1 (5 bases). Germline CDR1 is LGHDT and CDR2 is YNNKEL (reference sequence). Between the trimmed V and J ends, which lost 2 bases and 4 bases, there was a span of 14 bases. This CDR3 contains 15 residues. CDR3 bases: TGTGCCAGCAGCCAATTGTCCGACAGCGGCTATGGCTACACCTTC. This encodes CASSQLSDSGYGYTF. Supplemented by reference TRBV3-1 and TRBJ1-2, the full variable domain reads DTAVSQTPKYLVTQMGNDKSIKCEQNLGHDTMYWYKQDSKKFLKIMFSYNNKELIINETVPNRFSPKSPDKAHLNLHINSLELGDSAVYFCASSQLSDSGYGYTFGSGTRLTVV.

Many counts were recorded for this clonotype. The chain uses TRBV2 and TRBJ2-3; 7 bases are shared with TRBD2. The CDR3 loop spans 15 amino acids. Germline CDR1 reads SNHLY; CDR2 reads FYNNEI. Germline trimming cut 10 bases from V and 1 base from J; bases unmatched to any gene: 11. The CDR3 spells CATTGTTLGTDTQYF. The DNA of the CDR3 is TGTGCCACCACTGGGACTACACTCGGCACAGATACGCAGTATTTT.